These 3 T cell receptor beta chains came from one sample sequenced in a study of blood T cell repertoires in COVID-19. Clones were sequenced by immunoSEQ multiplex PCR, and TCRdb holds only the in-frame ones, with some missing. The table includes approximately 100,000 clones, about 80% detected once. The specimen sequenced was peripheral blood. These TCRs come from a human donor in a cohort sampled during active COVID-19.

This clone was picked up a small number of times. The J gene is TRBJ2-2, the V gene TRBV28; 8 bases match TRBD2. Germline V gene sequence: CDR1 MDHEN, CDR2 SYDVKM. V was pared by 3 bases and J by 6 bases, with 9 bases of the junction left unmatched. The CDR3 runs 16 residues. The CDR3 reads CASSFRGGAQPGELFF. The CDR3 coding sequence is TGTGCCAGCAGTTTTCGGGGGGGGGCCCAACCCGGGGAGCTGTTTTTT. The entire variable domain, with the rest obtained from reference TRBV28 and TRBJ2-2, is as follows: DVKVTQSSRYLVKRTGEKVFLECVQDMDHENMFWYRQDPGLGLRLIYFSYDVKMKEKGDIPEGYSVSREKKERFSLILESASTNQTSMYLCASSFRGGAQPGELFFGEGSRLTVL.

This chain links TRBV19 with TRBJ1-5; perhaps TRBD1 as D (6 bases). V shed 6 bases and J shed 5 bases, with 17 bases lying between them. This CDR3 region has 15 residues. CDR1 and CDR2 from the germline V gene are LNHDA and SQIVND (reference sequence). CDR3 in amino acids: CASRGATAGYQPQHF. The CDR3 nucleotides read TGTGCCAGTAGGGGGGCGACAGCAGGATATCAGCCCCAGCATTTT.

A few counts support this clone. The CDR3 region is CASSFQRETQYF. The CDR3 nucleotides read TGTGCCAGCAGTTTCCAGAGGGAGACCCAGTACTTC. V usage is TRBV6-2 or TRBV6-3 and J usage is TRBJ2-5; D not certain. Germline assignment: CDR1 MNHEY and CDR2 SVGEGT. V dropped 4 bases and J dropped 5 bases, with 8 bases sitting between them. CDR3 length: 12 amino acids.